These T cell receptor beta chains were read from a single sample in a study of blood T cells in healthy people across ages. TCRdb recomputed calls from the 5' RACE reads with MiXCR, one row per CDR3 protein. The sample has some 670,000 distinct CDR3 sequences, over 40% seen once; the top ten hold approximately 12%. Sequencing was performed on blood. These receptors originate from a woman older than 75 in good health. The CDR3 runs from the conserved cysteine through the conserved F or W. A D gene is named only where the DNA matches it firmly. Clone size is shown for a subset of rows, as once, few, many or a class of expanded clone.

>TRBJ2-7|few|TRBV4-1|TRBD1|15
CASSQRIGQAYEQYF
TGCGCCAGCAGCCAACGTATAGGACAGGCCTACGAGCAGTACTTC
>TRBJ2-7|-|TRBV20-1|-|15
CSARGRLVQGYEQYF
TGCAGTGCTAGGGGGCGGTTGGTACAAGGCTACGAGCAGTACTTC
>TRBJ2-4|once|TRBV4-3|-|15
CASSQALRGWDIQYF
TGCGCCAGCAGCCAAGCCCTGAGGGGGTGGGACATTCAGTACTTC
>TRBJ2-2|-|TRBV7-3|-|15
CASSPQGGSGRELFF
TGTGCCAGCAGCCCCCAAGGGGGGTCGGGCCGGGAGCTGTTTTTT
>TRBJ2-1|-|TRBV5-1|TRBD2|18
CASSSKARTSGMGHEQFF
TGCGCCAGCAGCTCAAAAGCGCGGACTAGCGGAATGGGCCATGAGCAGTTCTTC
>TRBJ2-1|-|TRBV24-1|TRBD1|23
CATSDSSPRTGGKATWSYNEQFF
TGTGCCACCAGTGACTCGAGCCCCCGGACAGGGGGAAAGGCGACGTGGTCCTACAATGAGCAGTTCTTC
>TRBJ2-1|-|TRBV12-3/TRBV12-4|TRBD2|17
CASQSGGAGVRGNEQFF
TGTGCCAGCCAATCGGGGGGAGCGGGAGTCAGAGGAAATGAGCAGTTCTTC
>TRBJ1-1|few|TRBV3-1|TRBD1|18
CASSQPYRGDYLNTEAFF
TGTGCCAGCAGCCAACCCTACAGGGGGGACTACTTGAACACTGAAGCTTTCTTT
>TRBJ1-5|many|TRBV10-3|-|13
CAISGGENQPQHF
TGTGCCATCAGCGGTGGAGAAAATCAGCCCCAGCATTTT
>TRBJ2-7|-|TRBV12-3/TRBV12-4|-|13
CASRRSASLEQYF
TGTGCCAGCAGAAGGTCGGCCTCGCTCGAGCAGTACTTC
>TRBJ2-3|-|TRBV5-1|-|15
CASSLAGVGVDTQYF
TGCGCCAGCAGCTTGGCCGGCGTAGGGGTAGATACGCAGTATTTT
>TRBJ2-5|many|TRBV5-1|TRBD1|13
CASSFGQGETQYF
TGCGCCAGCAGCTTCGGACAGGGAGAGACCCAGTACTTC
>TRBJ2-5|few|TRBV20-1|TRBD2|15
CSARGVWGGKETQYF
TGCAGTGCTAGGGGGGTGTGGGGGGGAAAAGAGACCCAGTACTTC
>TRBJ1-2|-|TRBV20-1|TRBD1|13
CSASLGQGYGYTF
TGCAGTGCTAGCCTAGGACAGGGCTATGGCTACACCTTC
>TRBJ2-1|-|TRBV20-1|-|12
CSVRGEYNEQFF
TGCAGTGTACGCGGGGAGTACAATGAGCAGTTCTTC
>TRBJ2-4|-|TRBV27|-|14
CASSRTDGGNIQYF
TGTGCCAGCAGCCGGACAGATGGCGGGAACATTCAGTACTTC
>TRBJ2-3|many|TRBV11-1|TRBD2|15
CASSRGLANTDTQYF
TGTGCCAGCAGCCGGGGACTAGCAAACACAGATACGCAGTATTTT
>TRBJ1-5|-|TRBV20-1|-|12
CSAIQVNQPQHF
TGCAGTGCGATACAGGTTAATCAGCCCCAGCATTTT
>TRBJ2-2|-|TRBV6-5|-|13
CASRPPNTGELFF
TGTGCCAGCAGGCCCCCGAACACCGGGGAGCTGTTTTTT
>TRBJ1-4|-|TRBV28|-|16
CASRPGAVRTNEKLFF
TGTGCCAGCCGACCAGGGGCCGTTCGGACTAATGAAAAACTGTTTTTT
>TRBJ1-5|-|TRBV28|-|15
CASSSQGWSNQPQHF
TGTGCCAGCAGTTCCCAGGGGTGGAGCAATCAGCCCCAGCATTTT
>TRBJ1-2|many|TRBV20-1|-|12
CSALPDLYGYTF
TGCAGTGCTTTGCCGGATCTCTATGGCTACACCTTC
>TRBJ1-5|-|TRBV28|TRBD1|15
CACSRPDRRNQPQHF
TGTGCCTGCAGTCGTCCGGACAGGAGGAATCAGCCCCAGCATTTT
>TRBJ2-3|once|TRBV20-1|-|16
CSAGPFSRSGTDTQYF
TGCAGTGCTGGGCCCTTTAGTAGAAGTGGCACAGATACGCAGTATTTT
>TRBJ2-3|once|TRBV4-2|TRBD2|15
CASSQELAGADTQYF
TGTGCCAGCAGCCAAGAACTAGCGGGAGCAGATACGCAGTATTTT
>TRBJ2-1|many|TRBV6-6|TRBD2|14
CASRAGGSNNEQFF
TGTGCCAGCAGAGCGGGAGGAAGCAACAATGAGCAGTTCTTC
>TRBJ1-2|-|TRBV7-9|-|12
CASSPDRYGCTF
TGTGCCAGCAGCCCGGACCGCTATGGCTGCACCTTT
>TRBJ2-7|many|TRBV28|-|12
CASSFLSYEQYF
TGTGCCAGCAGTTTTCTGAGCTACGAGCAGTACTTC
>TRBJ2-5|-|TRBV29-1|TRBD1|14
CSVEVGGTGGLQYF
TGCAGCGTTGAAGTCGGGGGGACAGGGGGACTCCAGTACTTC
>TRBJ2-4|-|TRBV27|-|13
CASSSTGRNIQYF
TGTGCCAGCAGCTCGACAGGGAGGAACATTCAGTACTTC
>TRBJ2-1|many|TRBV5-1|TRBD1|16
CASSLMGRGPYNEQFF
TGCGCCAGCAGCTTGATGGGCAGGGGGCCCTACAATGAGCAGTTCTTC
>TRBJ2-5|many|TRBV20-1|TRBD1|14
CSARTGGLQETQYF
TGCAGTGCGAGGACAGGGGGACTGCAAGAGACCCAGTACTTC
>TRBJ2-7|-|TRBV20-1|TRBD2|18
CSAPRPGTSGGFRYEQYF
TGCAGTGCTCCCCGTCCCGGGACTAGCGGGGGGTTTAGGTACGAGCAGTACTTC
>TRBJ2-7|many|TRBV20-1|TRBD1|15
CSARVRDRGQYEQYF
TGCAGTGCTAGAGTCCGGGACAGGGGGCAATACGAGCAGTACTTC
>TRBJ2-3|many|TRBV20-1|-|13
CSAREVSTDTQYF
TGCAGTGCCCGAGAGGTTAGCACAGATACGCAGTATTTT
>TRBJ2-7|many|TRBV5-1|-|14
CASSLTSIGYEQYF
TGCGCCAGCAGCTTGACTAGCATCGGCTACGAGCAGTACTTC
>TRBJ2-4|-|TRBV28|-|13
CASSPSDANIQYF
TGTGCCAGCAGCCCCTCCGACGCGAACATTCAGTACTTC
>TRBJ2-3|-|TRBV29-1|TRBD2|15
CSVDPSGVGTDTQYF
TGCAGCGTTGACCCTAGCGGGGTTGGCACAGATACGCAGTATTTT
>TRBJ2-7|once|TRBV7-9|-|15
CASSLSPGALNEQYF
TGTGCCAGCAGCTTATCCCCAGGGGCGCTGAACGAGCAGTACTTC
>TRBJ1-1|-|TRBV24-1|-|15
CATSDRRTGDTETFF
TGTGCCACCAGTGATCGAAGGACCGGGGACACTGAAACTTTCTTT
>TRBJ1-2|-|TRBV25-1|-|11
CASSGPDGYTF
TGTGCCAGCAGTGGACCAGATGGCTACACCTTC
>TRBJ2-1|few|TRBV5-6|TRBD2|16
CASSHGLAGYYNEQFF
TGTGCCAGCAGCCACGGACTAGCGGGTTACTACAATGAGCAGTTCTTC
>TRBJ1-1|-|TRBV5-1|-|17
CASSLTGFDHLNTEAFF
TGCGCCAGCAGCTTGACAGGTTTTGACCATCTTAACACTGAAGCTTTCTTT
>TRBJ1-2|many|TRBV10-3|-|12
CAIGRTNYGYTF
TGTGCCATCGGCCGAACGAACTATGGCTACACCTTC
>TRBJ2-7|-|TRBV20-1|TRBD1|14
CSAEGTGIFYEQYF
TGCAGTGCGGAGGGGACAGGGATTTTCTACGAGCAGTACTTC
>TRBJ1-2|many|TRBV10-3|TRBD1|13
CAISEGDRPGYTF
TGTGCCATCAGTGAGGGGGACAGGCCGGGCTACACCTTC
>TRBJ2-1|many|TRBV4-2|-|16
CASSPLARQVDNEQFF
TGTGCCAGCAGCCCGCTCGCAAGACAGGTGGACAATGAGCAGTTCTTC
>TRBJ1-5|few|TRBV20-1|-|12
CSASEGPMPQHF
TGCAGTGCTAGTGAAGGTCCCATGCCCCAGCATTTT
>TRBJ1-6|few|TRBV3-1|TRBD1|15
CASSQGGTGTSPLHF
TGTGCCAGCAGCCAAGGAGGGACAGGGACTTCACCCCTCCACTTT
>TRBJ2-7|many|TRBV20-1|-|14
CSARGGGASYEQYF
TGCAGTGCACGAGGGGGGGGCGCCTCCTACGAGCAGTACTTC
>TRBJ2-3|few|TRBV18|TRBD2|17
CASSPLTTSGSTDTQYF
TGTGCCAGCTCACCACTTACAACTAGCGGGAGCACAGATACGCAGTATTTT
>TRBJ1-2|-|TRBV2|TRBD1|15
CASTPDRGRPYGYTF
TGTGCCAGTACACCGGACAGGGGGCGCCCCTATGGCTACACCTTC
>TRBJ1-4|-|TRBV12-3/TRBV12-4|-|13
CASSFARIEQLFF
TGTGCCAGCAGTTTTGCCCGGATAGAACAACTGTTTTTT
>TRBJ1-6|-|TRBV25-1|-|12
CASSGYRGLLHF
TGTGCCAGCAGTGGTTACCGGGGCCTACTCCACTTT
>TRBJ2-3|once|TRBV4-2|-|13
CASRGGGQATQYF
TGTGCCAGTCGAGGGGGAGGCCAGGCTACGCAGTATTTT
>TRBJ1-2|few|TRBV7-9|-|16
CASSGKMVWNPHGYTF
TGTGCCAGCAGCGGAAAGATGGTGTGGAACCCTCATGGCTACACCTTC
>TRBJ2-7|-|TRBV7-2|-|14
CASSLHGRGYEQYF
TGTGCCAGCAGCTTGCACGGGAGAGGGTACGAGCAGTACTTC
>TRBJ2-5|many|TRBV6-5|-|14
CASSYLGHQETQYF
TGTGCCAGCAGTTACCTGGGGCACCAAGAGACCCAGTACTTC
>TRBJ2-7|-|TRBV10-3|-|14
CAIRKGPDSYEQYF
TGTGCCATCAGGAAGGGACCGGACTCCTACGAGCAGTACTTC
>TRBJ2-7|-|TRBV4-3|-|13
CASSIGLPDEQYF
TGCGCCAGCAGTATCGGGCTGCCCGACGAGCAGTACTTC